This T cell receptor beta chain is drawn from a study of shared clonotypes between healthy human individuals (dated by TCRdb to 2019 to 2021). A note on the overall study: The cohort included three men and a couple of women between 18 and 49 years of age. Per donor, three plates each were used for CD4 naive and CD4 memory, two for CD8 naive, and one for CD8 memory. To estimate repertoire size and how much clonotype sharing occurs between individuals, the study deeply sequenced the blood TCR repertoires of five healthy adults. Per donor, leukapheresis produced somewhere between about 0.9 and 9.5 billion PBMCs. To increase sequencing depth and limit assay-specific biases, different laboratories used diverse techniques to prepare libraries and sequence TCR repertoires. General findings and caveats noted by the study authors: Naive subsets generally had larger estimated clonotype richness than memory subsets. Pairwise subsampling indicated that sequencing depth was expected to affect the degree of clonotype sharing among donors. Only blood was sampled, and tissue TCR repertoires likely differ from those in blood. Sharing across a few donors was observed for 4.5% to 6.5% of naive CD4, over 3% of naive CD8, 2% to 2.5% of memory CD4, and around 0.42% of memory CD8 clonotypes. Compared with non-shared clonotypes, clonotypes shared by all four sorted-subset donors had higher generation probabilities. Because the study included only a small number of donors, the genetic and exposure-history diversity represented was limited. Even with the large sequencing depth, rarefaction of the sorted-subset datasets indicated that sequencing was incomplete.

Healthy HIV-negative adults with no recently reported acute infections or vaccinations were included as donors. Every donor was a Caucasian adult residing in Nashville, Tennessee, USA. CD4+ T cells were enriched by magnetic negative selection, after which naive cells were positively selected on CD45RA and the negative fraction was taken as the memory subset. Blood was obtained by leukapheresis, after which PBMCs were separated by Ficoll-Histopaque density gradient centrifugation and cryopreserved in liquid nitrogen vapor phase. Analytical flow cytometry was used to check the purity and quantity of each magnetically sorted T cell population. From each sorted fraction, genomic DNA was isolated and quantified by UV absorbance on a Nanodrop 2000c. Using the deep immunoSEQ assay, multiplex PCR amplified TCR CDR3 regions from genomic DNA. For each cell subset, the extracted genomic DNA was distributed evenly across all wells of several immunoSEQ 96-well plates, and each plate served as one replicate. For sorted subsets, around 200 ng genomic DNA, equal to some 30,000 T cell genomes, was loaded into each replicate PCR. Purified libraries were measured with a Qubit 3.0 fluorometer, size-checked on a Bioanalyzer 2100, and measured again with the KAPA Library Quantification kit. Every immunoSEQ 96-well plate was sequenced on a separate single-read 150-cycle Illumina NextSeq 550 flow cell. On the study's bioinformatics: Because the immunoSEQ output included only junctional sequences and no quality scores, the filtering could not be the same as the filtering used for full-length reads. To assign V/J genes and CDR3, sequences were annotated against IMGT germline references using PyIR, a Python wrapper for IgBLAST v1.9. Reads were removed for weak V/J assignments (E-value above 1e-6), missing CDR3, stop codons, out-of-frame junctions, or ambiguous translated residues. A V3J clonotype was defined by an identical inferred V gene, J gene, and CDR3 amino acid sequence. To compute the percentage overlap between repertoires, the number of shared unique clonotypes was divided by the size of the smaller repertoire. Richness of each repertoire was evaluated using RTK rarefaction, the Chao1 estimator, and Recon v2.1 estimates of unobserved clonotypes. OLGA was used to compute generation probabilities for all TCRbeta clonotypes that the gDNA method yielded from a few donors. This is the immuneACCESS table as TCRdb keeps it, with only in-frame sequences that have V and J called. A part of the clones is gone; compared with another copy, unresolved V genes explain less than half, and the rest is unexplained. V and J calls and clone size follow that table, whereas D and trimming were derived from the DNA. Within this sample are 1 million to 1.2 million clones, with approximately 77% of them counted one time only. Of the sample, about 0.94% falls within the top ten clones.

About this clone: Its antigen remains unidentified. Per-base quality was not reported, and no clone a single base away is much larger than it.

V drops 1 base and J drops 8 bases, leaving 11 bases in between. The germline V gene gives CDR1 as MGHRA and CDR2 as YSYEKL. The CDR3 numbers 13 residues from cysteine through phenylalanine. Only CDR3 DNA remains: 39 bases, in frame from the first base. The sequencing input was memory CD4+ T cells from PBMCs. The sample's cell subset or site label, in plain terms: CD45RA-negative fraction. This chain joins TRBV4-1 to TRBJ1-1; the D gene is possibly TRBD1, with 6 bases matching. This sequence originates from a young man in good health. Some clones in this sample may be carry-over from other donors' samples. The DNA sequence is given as TGCGCCAGCAGCCAAGCCGTAGGGACAGAAGCTTTCTTT. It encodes CASSQAVGTEAFF.